This T cell receptor beta chain was sequenced in a study (dated by TCRdb to the mid-2010s). With respect to the entire study: The study examined whether tumor-infiltrating Tregs in breast cancer are drawn from blood Tregs or arise in situ by conversion from other CD4+ T cell subsets. General study outcomes and caveats: Rather than covering whole repertoires, validation in the larger cohort was restricted to a single TCR beta V-J rearrangement. In terms of TCR gene usage, tumor memory CD4+ T cells clustered together with blood and lymph node memory CD4+ cells, as well as with lymph node naive CD4+ cells. Tumor-infiltrating Treg TCR alpha and beta sequences overlapped most with tumor naive CD4+ T cells, then with blood naive CD4+ T cells.

Remarks on this clonotype: What this receptor recognizes is not known. Base qualities were left out, and no much larger clone turns up one base away.

The Miltenyi Naive CD4+ T Cell Isolation kit was used to purify naive CD4+ T cells, and CD25 microbeads were used to remove Tregs. Tregs, naive and memory CD4+ T cells from tumor, blood and ipsilateral draining lymph nodes of five breast cancer patients underwent full-length TCR alpha and beta sequencing. Ficoll density gradient centrifugation was used to isolate mononuclear cells from lymph nodes or from over 40 ml of peripheral blood. FACS confirmed that the sorted cell populations were more than 90% pure. Full-length TCR variable regions were amplified by 5' RACE PCR using constant-region reverse primers, and then by semi-nested PCR using Nested Universal Primer A. The ReliaPrep RNA Cell Miniprep System was used to extract total RNA, which was then reverse transcribed into 5'RACE-ready cDNA with the SMARTer RACE 5'/3' Kit. Full-length TCR alpha and beta libraries were barcoded with multiplex adaptors and sequenced on an Illumina MiSeq. On the authors' methods: Sequencing data were pooled across the five patients for each of nine subset-tissue groups and compared by unsupervised clustering of TCR gene usage. Repertoire similarity was calculated with the Morisita-Horn index, weighting shared sequences by their contribution to each repertoire. TCRdb itself trimmed the public reads at Q25 with fastp, ran MiXCR and retained productive beta chains. Each CDR3 protein appears once, grouped with its most common genes and DNA. TCRdb, rather than the study authors, made the V and J calls. Across this sample there are several thousand distinct CDR3 sequences, with about two thirds seen only once. 3.4% of the sample belongs to the ten largest clones.

V loses 3 bases of germline sequence and J loses 2 bases, and the interval between the two ends is 9 bases. The CDR3 runs 14 amino acids, cysteine and phenylalanine included. This entry keeps only the CDR3 DNA: 42 bases, framed from base 1. The chain is assembled from TRBV12-3 or TRBV12-4 and TRBJ2-3; the D gene lacks a confident call. Sequencing was carried out using naive CD4+ T cells sorted from blood. Read against the paper, the sample's cell subset or site label means: naive CD4+ T cells, CD4+CD45RA+CD25-. This sequence was found in a female donor with breast cancer. The CDR3 region reads CASSFIRYTDTQYF. Read as DNA, the sequence is TGTGCCAGCAGTTTTATCAGATACACAGATACGCAGTATTTT.